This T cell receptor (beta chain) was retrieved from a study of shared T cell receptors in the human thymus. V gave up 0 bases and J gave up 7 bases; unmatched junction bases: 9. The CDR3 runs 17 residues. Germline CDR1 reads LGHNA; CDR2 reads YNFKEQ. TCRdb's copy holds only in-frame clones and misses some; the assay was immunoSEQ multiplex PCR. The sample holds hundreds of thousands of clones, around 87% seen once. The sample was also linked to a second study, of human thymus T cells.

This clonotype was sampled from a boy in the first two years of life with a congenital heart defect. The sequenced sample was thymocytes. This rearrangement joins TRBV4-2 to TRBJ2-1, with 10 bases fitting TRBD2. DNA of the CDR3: TGTGCCAGCAGCCAAGATTGGGCTAGCGGGAGTGGGAATGAGCAGTTCTTC. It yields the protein CASSQDWASGSGNEQFF.